The present T cell receptor (beta chain) was sequenced within a study of regulatory T cells in long-lasting Graves disease. Looking at the study overall: Graves' disease counted as persistent after over 5 years of antithyroid drugs with positive TSH receptor antibodies. Study-wide results and limits: The sample size was small, and this may have reduced accuracy. Among samples with persistent disease, TRBV28, TRBJ1-2 and TRBJ2-5 were favored.

As for this clonotype: Its antigen is as yet unknown.

Through Arm-PCR of CDR3 regions and iRepertoire HTBI primers, TCR beta libraries were built. TCRdb fed the multiplex PCR reads into MiXCR, producing one record per CDR3 protein. The sample lists about 660,000 distinct CDR3 sequences, 30% occurring once. The germline V gene encodes CDR1 SGDLS and CDR2 YYNGEE. CDR3 size: 16 residues. V lost 4 bases, J lost 9 bases, and 20 bases lay in between. The time point here: persistent/refractory GD, antithyroid drugs over 5 years with positive TRAb. Making the TCR library involved RNA that had been extracted from PBMCs. About 8.8 milliliters of peripheral blood went into EDTA tubes.

This chain uses TRBV9 with TRBJ1-6; D ambiguous. This receptor was identified in a female donor with Graves disease. Sequencing used peripheral blood mononuclear cells (PBMCs), obtained when the disease was refractory, from a patient treated with antithyroid drugs. Written as DNA, the CDR3 is TGTGCCAGCAGCCCCTCGGGTAGAGGCGTGGGTTCACCCCTCCACTTT. Translated, it gives CASSPSGRGVGSPLHF.